The 21 T cell receptor beta chains below were found in one sample sequenced in a study of immune evolution from preneoplasia to lung adenocarcinoma. The method was immunoSEQ multiplex PCR; TCRdb's version includes in-frame clones alone and lacks a portion of them. The repertoire includes 13,000 to 15,000 clones, 70% to 90% of them detected once, and 4.2% sits in the top ten. The specimen sequenced was FFPE minimally invasive lung adenocarcinoma tissue. These receptors were taken from a person aged 65 to 79 with lung adenocarcinoma.

The chain's CDR3 is CASSEATGIEAFF. As DNA, the CDR3 is TGTGCCAGCAGTGAAGCGACAGGGATTGAAGCTTTCTTT. V gene TRBV2 combines with J gene TRBJ1-1, with 7 bases that match TRBD1. J gave up 7 bases and V 0 bases, and 2 bases lay outside the gene matches. CDR1 SNHLY and CDR2 FYNNEI come from the germline V gene. CDR3 length equals 13 residues.

Here the CDR3 reads CASSLGENTIYF. CDR3 sequence (DNA): TGTGCCAGCAGCTTGGGGGAAAACACCATATATTTT. This sequence joins TRBV5-6 and TRBJ1-3; D is unclear. Germline CDR1 is SGHDT and CDR2 is YYEEEE. There are 12 residues in the CDR3. V was trimmed by 0 bases and J by 6 bases, leaving 4 bases between them.

V is TRBV5-6 and J is TRBJ2-7, with D possibly called TRBD1 or TRBD2 (5 bases each). Germline V gives CDR1 SGHDT, CDR2 YYEEEE. The CDR3 has 14 residues. V dropped 0 bases and J dropped 5 bases, with 12 bases sitting between them. CDR3 in DNA: TGTGCCAGCAGCTTGGTCAGGGACGTACACGAGCAGTACTTC. It yields the protein CASSLVRDVHEQYF. The full variable domain, in which reference TRBV5-6 and TRBJ2-7 provide the parts outside the CDR3, is DAGVTQSPTHLIKTRGQQVTLRCSPKSGHDTVSWYQQALGQGPQFIFQYYEEEERQRGNFPDRFSGHQFPNYSSELNVNALLLGDSALYLCASSLVRDVHEQYFGPGTRLTVT.

This clone was counted a single time. The V gene is TRBV5-1, the J gene TRBJ2-1; the match to TRBD2 covers 12 bases. The junction had 5 bases not matched to a gene; V was cut back by 0 bases and J by 4 bases. Germline V CDR1 and CDR2: SGHRS, YFSETQ. The CDR3 contains 17 residues. The CDR3: CASSLASGGAYYNEQFF. DNA of the CDR3: TGCGCCAGCAGCTTGGCTAGCGGGGGGGCCTATTACAATGAGCAGTTCTTC.

The rearrangement joins TRBV7-3 to TRBJ2-2, with D unclear. Trimming left V 5 bases short and J 5 bases short, with 9 bases between. CDR3 size: 13 residues. CDR1 SGHTA and CDR2 FQGTGA come from the germline V gene. The CDR3 DNA sequence: TGTGCCAGCAGCCGGGTGGGGACCGGGGAGCTGTTTTTT. Its protein product is CASSRVGTGELFF.

The chain employs TRBV9 and TRBJ2-1; unclear D gene. The CDR3 runs to 14 residues. CDR1 and CDR2 (germline): SGDLS, YYNGEE. V dropped 2 bases and J dropped 5 bases, with 11 bases sitting between them. CDR3: CASSVGNLDNEQFF. Written as DNA, the CDR3 is TGTGCCAGCAGCGTCGGAAATCTCGACAATGAGCAGTTCTTC.

The chain employs TRBV20-1 and TRBJ2-7; D remains unclear. The CDR3 covers 11 residues. V lost 2 bases, J lost 6 bases, and 8 bases lay in between. CDR1 and CDR2 from the germline V gene are DFQATT and SNEGSKA (reference sequence). The CDR3 region is CSARTTREQYF. CDR3 coding DNA: TGCAGTGCTAGAACCACCCGCGAGCAGTACTTC.

This clone was seen only a few times. This chain uses TRBV5-6 with TRBJ1-2, with 7 bases matching TRBD1. J gave up 4 bases and V 0 bases, and 3 bases lay outside the gene matches. Per the germline V gene, CDR1 is SGHDT and CDR2 is YYEEEE. There are 14 residues in the CDR3. This CDR3 reads CASSLGQGVYGYTF. The DNA of the CDR3 is TGTGCCAGCAGCTTGGGACAGGGTGTCTATGGCTACACCTTC.

The chain has TRBV2 and TRBJ2-3; D uncertain. This CDR3 comprises 11 residues. The V gene's germline CDR1 is SNHLY and CDR2 FYNNEI. The V gene lost 8 bases and the J gene lost 4 bases, with 7 bases spanning the gap. CDR3 in DNA: TGTGCCAGCCGGCTGGCAGATACGCAGTATTTT. It is translated as CASRLADTQYF.

This chain links TRBV5-5 with TRBJ1-4; TRBD1 might be the D (5 bases). The germline V and J ends were trimmed by 4 bases and 7 bases, with 11 bases remaining between them. The CDR3 totals 13 residues. In germline, CDR1 is SGHKS, CDR2 YYEKEE (reference sequence). As DNA, the CDR3 is TGTGCCAGCAGCCCGCAGGGCGGTGAAAAACTGTTTTTT. This sequence encodes CASSPQGGEKLFF.

This clone has just a few counts. V usage is TRBV9 and J usage is TRBJ2-2; D is unresolved. Germline-derived CDR1 and CDR2 are SGDLS and YYNGEE. Deletions cut 2 bases from V and 3 bases from J, with 11 bases between. The CDR3 is 15 residues long. CDR3 loop: CASSVYGVDTGELFF. The CDR3 coding sequence is TGTGCCAGCAGCGTTTATGGGGTCGACACCGGGGAGCTGTTTTTT. Drawing the rest from reference TRBV9 and TRBJ2-2, the complete variable domain is DSGVTQTPKHLITATGQRVTLRCSPRSGDLSVYWYQQSLDQGLQFLIQYYNGEERAKGNILERFSAQQFPDLHSELNLSSLELGDSALYFCASSVYGVDTGELFFGEGSRLTVL.

The chain uses TRBV23-1 and TRBJ1-5; no firm D call. TRBV23-1 falls under the ORF class, with uncertain function. V was pared by 2 bases and J by 0 bases, with 14 bases between. The length of the CDR3 is 17 residues. The CDR3 DNA reads as TGCGCCAGCAGTCAAGGTCTCGCCGTTCATAGCAATCAGCCCCAGCATTTT. Translated: CASSQGLAVHSNQPQHF.

The table lists this clone with a few counts. The chain carries TRBV30 and TRBJ1-6; D gene ambiguous. With 4 bases removed from V and 7 bases from J, the gap between germline ends came to 11 bases. The CDR3 sequence is 13 residues long. Germline assignment: CDR1 GTSNPN and CDR2 SVGIG (reference sequence). DNA of the CDR3: TGTGCCTGGACAGAAGTAATCAATTCACCCCTCCACTTT. Encoded protein: CAWTEVINSPLHF.

This sequence joins TRBV30 and TRBJ1-5, with D unresolved. CDR1 and CDR2 (germline): GTSNPN, SVGIG (reference sequence). V shed 0 bases and J shed 4 bases, with 7 bases lying between them. This CDR3 region has 13 residues. CDR3 loop: CAWSVSMNQPQHF. The DNA for the CDR3 is TGTGCCTGGAGTGTGAGCATGAATCAGCCCCAGCATTTT. Combining the CDR3 with reference TRBV30 and TRBJ1-5 gives the whole variable domain SQTIHQWPATLVQPVGSPLSLECTVEGTSNPNLYWYRQAAGRGLQLLFYSVGIGQISSEVPQNLSASRPQDRQFILSSKKLLLSDSGFYLCAWSVSMNQPQHFGDGTRLSIL.

This clone appeared once. The chain has TRBV5-6 and TRBJ2-3, with TRBD1 matching over 7 bases. The CDR3 covers 17 residues. J lost 2 bases, V lost 0 bases, and 9 bases had no gene match. Germline V gene lookup returns CDR1 SGHDT and CDR2 YYEEEE. In nucleotides, the CDR3 is TGTGCCAGCAGCTTGGGCGGACAGGAGTTTGTCACAGATACGCAGTATTTT. Translated: CASSLGGQEFVTDTQYF. The full variable domain, rest sourced from reference TRBV5-6 and TRBJ2-3, is DAGVTQSPTHLIKTRGQQVTLRCSPKSGHDTVSWYQQALGQGPQFIFQYYEEEERQRGNFPDRFSGHQFPNYSSELNVNALLLGDSALYLCASSLGGQEFVTDTQYFGPGTRLTVL.

The V and J genes are TRBV7-2 and TRBJ2-7; D remains unclear. In germline, CDR1 is SGHTA, CDR2 FQGNSA. This CDR3 has 12 amino acids. With 2 bases removed from V and 5 bases from J, the gap between germline ends came to 7 bases. Here the CDR3 reads CASSLSVHEQYF. CDR3 DNA: TGTGCCAGCAGCTTATCGGTCCACGAGCAGTACTTC.

V usage is TRBV5-4 and J usage is TRBJ2-6; D remains unclear. This CDR3 region has 14 residues. CDR1 is SGHNT and CDR2 is YYREEE in the germline V gene (reference sequence). Trimming took off 3 bases at V and 4 bases at J, with 8 bases between the two ends. CDR3 sequence (DNA): TGTGCCAGCAGCTCTCGTGCGGGGGCCAACGTCCTGACTTTC. Translating gives CASSSRAGANVLTF.

This chain joins TRBV20-1 and TRBJ2-1; D remains ambiguous. CDR1 and CDR2 (germline): DFQATT, SNEGSKA (reference sequence). The CDR3 sequence is 11 residues long. Trimming removed 2 bases at V and 8 bases at J, with 7 bases between. As DNA, the CDR3 is TGCAGTGCTAGACCCAAAGATGAGCAGTTCTTC. Amino acids: CSARPKDEQFF.

The chain employs TRBV28 and TRBJ1-6; D might be TRBD1 (5 bases). The CDR3 is 14 residues long. The ends were cut back, 7 bases at V and 7 bases at J, with 14 bases in the middle. Germline CDR1 reads MDHEN; CDR2 reads SYDVKM. The chain's CDR3 is CASNSGTLNSPLHF. CDR3 coding DNA: TGTGCCAGCAATTCAGGGACCCTAAATTCACCCCTCCACTTT.

J is TRBJ2-2 and V is TRBV5-4, with D unresolved. The V end was cut by 2 bases, the J end by 0 bases, with 2 bases between. CDR1 and CDR2 (germline): SGHNT, YYREEE (reference sequence). The CDR3 totals 13 residues. The DNA of the CDR3 is TGTGCCAGCAGCTTACCGAACACCGGGGAGCTGTTTTTT. Protein product: CASSLPNTGELFF.

The chain uses TRBV7-8 and TRBJ2-3, with 7 bases matching TRBD1. CDR1 and CDR2 (germline): SGHVS, FQNEAQ. CDR3 length equals 16 residues. V gave up 2 bases and J gave up 7 bases; unmatched junction bases: 12. The CDR3 DNA follows: TGTGCCAGCAGCTTATCCTCCGGGACAGTTTTTAATACGCAGTATTTT. It yields the protein CASSLSSGTVFNTQYF.